These 27 T cell receptor beta chains were sequenced from one sample in a study of PD-L1 blockade in urothelial cancer. Time point meaning: peripheral blood 6 weeks after treatment start. This table comes from immunoSEQ multiplex PCR, and its TCRdb copy is limited to in-frame clones, with some not included. The repertoire holds roughly 120,000 clones, with roughly 90% as singletons. The starting material was PBMCs, obtained around atezolizumab (anti-PD-L1) treatment. The source is a man aged 55 to 69 with urothelial cancer.

The genes are TRBV6-4 and TRBJ2-7; TRBD1 aligns across 7 bases. Germline V gene lookup returns CDR1 MRHNA and CDR2 SNTAGT. V lost 3 bases, J lost 0 bases, and 2 bases stayed unmatched. The CDR3 is 14 residues long. This CDR3 is CASSEGQISYEQYF. The CDR3 nucleotides read TGTGCCAGCAGTGAGGGACAGATCTCCTACGAGCAGTACTTC.

The CDR3 DNA follows: TGTGCCAGCAGTGTAGGCAGGAGCAATCAGCCCCAGCATTTT. Its translation: CASSVGRSNQPQHF. The V and J genes are TRBV2 and TRBJ1-5; unclear D gene. V dropped 4 bases and J dropped 1 base, with 8 bases sitting between them. The CDR3 length is 14 residues. Germline values: CDR1 SNHLY, CDR2 FYNNEI.

The V gene is TRBV10-1, the J gene TRBJ2-1; 13 bases are shared with TRBD2. The length of the CDR3 is 17 residues. Germline V gene sequence: CDR1 WNHNN, CDR2 SYGVQD (reference sequence). The trim removed 5 bases at V and 4 bases at J, leaving 8 bases unmatched. CDR3 region: CASSRTSGGLVYNEQFF. CDR3 bases: TGCGCCAGCAGTCGGACTAGCGGGGGCCTCGTATACAATGAGCAGTTCTTC.

This chain connects TRBV4-2 to TRBJ2-3; D is ambiguous. V gave up 1 base and J gave up 2 bases, with 10 bases separating them. Per the germline V gene, CDR1 is LGHNA and CDR2 is YNFKEQ. The CDR3 covers 15 residues. The CDR3 region is CASSQVTGLTDTQYF. In DNA, the CDR3 is TGTGCCAGCAGCCAAGTTACGGGTCTCACAGATACGCAGTATTTT.

The V call is TRBV7-9, the J call TRBJ2-3; 7 bases line up with TRBD1. Trimming removed 5 bases from V and 4 bases from J; junction bases left unmatched: 3. The CDR3 contains 13 residues. In germline, CDR1 is SEHNR, CDR2 FQNEAQ (reference sequence). The CDR3 bases are TGTGCCAGCAGCGCCACAGGGGCAGATACGCAGTATTTT. As protein: CASSATGADTQYF.

The rearrangement links TRBV11-2 to TRBJ2-3; 9 nucleotides agree with TRBD2. Trimming removed 2 bases from V and 4 bases from J; junction bases left unmatched: 4. The CDR3 runs 15 residues. The germline V gene encodes CDR1 SGHAT and CDR2 FQNNGV. The CDR3 is CASSLTRGGADTQYF. DNA for the CDR3: TGTGCCAGCAGCTTAACCCGCGGGGGGGCAGATACGCAGTATTTT. Full variable domain (rest looked up from reference TRBV11-2 and TRBJ2-3): EAGVAQSPRYKIIEKRQSVAFWCNPISGHATLYWYQQILGQGPKLLIQFQNNGVVDDSQLPKDRFSAERLKGVDSTLKIQPAKLEDSAVYLCASSLTRGGADTQYFGPGTRLTVL.

This clone was detected once. The chain employs TRBV4-1 and TRBJ1-1; D ambiguous. Trimming cost V 0 bases and J 0 bases, with 8 bases left between them. The CDR3 has 15 amino acids. CDR1 MGHRA and CDR2 YSYEKL come from the germline V gene. CDR3 in amino acids: CASSQEQRMNTEAFF. The CDR3 bases are TGCGCCAGCAGCCAAGAACAGAGAATGAACACTGAAGCTTTCTTT.

This clone was seen only once. The chain combines TRBV5-4 with TRBJ1-1; a possible D gene is TRBD1 (6 bases). CDR3 length: 12 amino acids. Germline assignment: CDR1 SGHNT and CDR2 YYREEE (reference sequence). The V end lost 4 bases, the J end lost 9 bases, and 13 bases lay between the germline ends. CDR3 protein: CASSDGQSKAFF. CDR3 DNA sequence: TGTGCCAGCAGCGATGGACAGTCTAAAGCTTTCTTT.

J is TRBJ2-3 and V is TRBV6-1, with 8 bases lining up with TRBD2. The CDR3 runs to 15 residues. Germline CDR1 is MNHNS and CDR2 is SASEGT. After removal of 3 bases from V and 6 bases from J, the junction contained 8 bases not matched to a gene. The CDR3 loop reads CASSDTGGTGDTQYF. The CDR3 nucleotides are TGTGCCAGCAGTGACACGGGGGGGACCGGGGATACGCAGTATTTT.

The gene calls are TRBV30 and TRBJ1-4; 8 bases align to TRBD1. Germline V lookup: CDR1 GTSNPN, CDR2 SVGIG (reference sequence). Losses at the gene ends were 2 bases for V and 5 bases for J; bases not matched to a gene: 4. CDR3 length: 14 residues. The CDR3 DNA reads TGTGCCTGGAGTAGACAGGGGTTAAATGAAAAACTGTTTTTT. This gives the protein CAWSRQGLNEKLFF.

The chain links TRBV15 to TRBJ1-1; no clear D. V was trimmed by 0 bases and J by 1 base, leaving 9 bases between them. This CDR3 has 15 residues. Germline V CDR1 and CDR2: LNHNV, YYDKDF (reference sequence). The CDR3: CATSRDKNRNTEAFF. DNA for the CDR3: TGTGCCACCAGCAGAGATAAAAACAGGAACACTGAAGCTTTCTTT.

The V call is TRBV5-4, the J call TRBJ2-5; the match to TRBD2 covers 7 bases. Germline-derived CDR1 and CDR2 are SGHNT and YYREEE (reference sequence). V gave up 10 bases and J gave up 1 base; unmatched junction bases: 4. The CDR3 consists of 12 residues. The CDR3 here is CAGGVTQETQYF. The CDR3 DNA follows: TGTGCCGGGGGGGTCACCCAAGAGACCCAGTACTTC.

The chain is built from TRBV7-2 and TRBJ2-2; D gene unclear. V was trimmed by 4 bases and J by 5 bases, leaving 14 bases between them. The length of the CDR3 is 15 residues. The germline V gene has CDR1 SGHTA and CDR2 FQGNSA. The CDR3 loop is CASSSRVVGTGELFF. CDR3 bases: TGTGCCAGCAGCTCCCGGGTAGTTGGAACCGGGGAGCTGTTTTTT.

CDR3 DNA: TGTGCCAGCAGTGAAGAGCGGCCGGACCAGCCCCAGCATTTT. This sequence encodes CASSEERPDQPQHF. This sequence joins TRBV6-1 and TRBJ1-5, with D unresolved. Trimming pared 1 base from V and 7 bases from J, leaving 11 bases between. Germline V gene sequence: CDR1 MNHNS, CDR2 SASEGT. The CDR3 extends over 14 amino acids.

This clone appeared a single time. The chain recombines TRBV7-2 with TRBJ2-2, with TRBD2 matching 7 bases. V gave up 5 bases and J gave up 4 bases; unmatched junction bases: 4. CDR3 length: 14 amino acids. The germline gives CDR1 SGHTA, CDR2 FQGNSA. The CDR3 sequence: CASSTPSGTGELFF. DNA of the CDR3: TGTGCCAGCAGCACCCCTAGCGGCACCGGGGAGCTGTTTTTT.

The rearrangement uses TRBV6-1 and TRBJ2-4; possibly TRBD2 for D (7 bases). V lost 3 bases, J lost 8 bases, and 14 bases lay in between. CDR3 length equals 14 residues. Germline V CDR1 and CDR2: MNHNS, SASEGT. The CDR3 protein is CASSDTGGRDIQYF. In nucleotides, the CDR3 is TGTGCCAGCAGTGATACCGGGGGGCGGGACATTCAGTACTTC.

This CDR3 is CASSVAGGDYEQYF. CDR3 nucleotide sequence: TGTGCCAGCAGCGTTGCGGGGGGCGACTACGAGCAGTACTTC. This chain uses TRBV7-2 with TRBJ2-7, with 8 nucleotides matching TRBD2. Losses at the gene ends were 5 bases for V and 3 bases for J; bases not matched to a gene: 6. In germline, CDR1 is SGHTA, CDR2 FQGNSA. The CDR3 covers 14 residues.

This chain joins TRBV30 and TRBJ2-7, with TRBD1 matching 9 bases. The germline CDR1 and CDR2 sequences are GTSNPN and SVGIG (reference sequence). With 4 bases clipped from V and 2 bases from J, the junction kept 6 bases outside the gene matches. CDR3 length equals 14 residues. The CDR3 loop is CAWTFGDRAYEQYF. The CDR3 coding sequence is TGTGCCTGGACCTTCGGGGACAGGGCCTACGAGCAGTACTTC. The variable domain in full, with the rest retrieved from reference TRBV30 and TRBJ2-7, is SQTIHQWPATLVQPVGSPLSLECTVEGTSNPNLYWYRQAAGRGLQLLFYSVGIGQISSEVPQNLSASRPQDRQFILSSKKLLLSDSGFYLCAWTFGDRAYEQYFGPGTRLTVT.

V gene TRBV4-3 combines with J gene TRBJ2-7, with TRBD2 matching over 12 bases. The V gene end was trimmed by 1 base and the J gene end by 3 bases; junction bases not matched to a gene: 1. The CDR3 runs 15 residues. The germline CDR1 and CDR2 sequences are LGHNA and YSLEER. The CDR3 DNA follows: TGCGCCAGCAGCCAAGGACTAGCGGGAGTCTACGAGCAGTACTTC. Its protein product is CASSQGLAGVYEQYF.

The J gene is TRBJ1-5, the V gene TRBV5-5; tentatively, D is TRBD1 (5 bases). The V end lost 3 bases, the J end lost 7 bases, and 17 bases lay between the germline ends. The CDR3 sequence is 15 residues long. The germline V gene has CDR1 SGHKS and CDR2 YYEKEE (reference sequence). The CDR3 sequence is CASSWGQQVSQPQHF. The CDR3 nucleotides read TGTGCCAGCAGCTGGGGCCAACAGGTCTCCCAGCCCCAGCATTTT.

This clone was detected only once. The V gene is TRBV6-5, the J gene TRBJ2-1; 7 bases are shared with TRBD2. J was trimmed by 4 bases and V by 2 bases; bases with no gene match: 5. Germline-derived CDR1 and CDR2 are MNHEY and SVGAGI. This CDR3 has 15 amino acids. CDR3 coding DNA: TGTGCCAGCAGTTACGGGCAACTAGCGTACAATGAGCAGTTCTTC. Translated, it gives CASSYGQLAYNEQFF.

The chain uses TRBV27 and TRBJ2-1, with D tentatively TRBD2 (5 bases). Between the trimmed V and J ends, which lost 5 bases and 2 bases, there was a span of 13 bases. Germline CDR1 MNHEY, CDR2 SMNVEV (reference sequence). The CDR3 has 15 amino acids. Written as DNA, the CDR3 is TGTGCCAGCAGTGGGCTAGCTCAGCCCTACAATGAGCAGTTCTTC. As protein: CASSGLAQPYNEQFF.

This clone was recorded once. The V and J genes are TRBV7-2 and TRBJ2-3; possibly TRBD2 for D (6 bases). The CDR3 runs 16 residues. The germline V gene encodes CDR1 SGHTA and CDR2 FQGNSA. The germline V and J ends were trimmed by 1 base and 4 bases, with 15 bases remaining between them. The chain's CDR3 is CASSLGLRGLADTQYF. CDR3 DNA sequence: TGTGCCAGCAGCTTAGGGTTGCGGGGCTTGGCAGATACGCAGTATTTT.

This rearrangement joins TRBV27 to TRBJ1-4, with TRBD1 as a possible D gene (6 bases). V was clipped by 3 bases and J by 4 bases, with 12 bases between them. The CDR3 contains 15 residues. Germline loops: CDR1 MNHEY, CDR2 SMNVEV (reference sequence). The CDR3 bases are TGTGCCAGCAGTTTCTTCGGACAGAGTAATGAAAAACTGTTTTTT. As protein: CASSFFGQSNEKLFF.

The chain carries TRBV5-6 and TRBJ2-4, with 10 positions matching TRBD1. Losses at the gene ends were 3 bases for V and 8 bases for J; bases not matched to a gene: 5. The CDR3 length is 14 residues. Germline V gene data show CDR1 as SGHDT and CDR2 as YYEEEE. The CDR3 region is CASSYRTGGDIQYF. DNA of the CDR3: TGTGCCAGCAGCTATCGGACAGGGGGAGACATTCAGTACTTC. Looking up the rest from reference TRBV5-6 and TRBJ2-4 gives the full variable domain: DAGVTQSPTHLIKTRGQQVTLRCSPKSGHDTVSWYQQALGQGPQFIFQYYEEEERQRGNFPDRFSGHQFPNYSSELNVNALLLGDSALYLCASSYRTGGDIQYFGAGTRLSVL.

CDR3 amino acids: CASSPGDYEQYF. The CDR3, as DNA: TGTGCCAGCAGTCCAGGGGACTACGAGCAGTACTTC. V and J are TRBV6-6 and TRBJ2-7, with D perhaps TRBD1 (6 bases). Trimming left V 5 bases short and J 3 bases short, with 8 bases between. The CDR3 has 12 amino acids. Germline V gives CDR1 MNHNY, CDR2 SVGAGI (reference sequence).

This clone was counted between two and nine times. The CDR3 coding sequence is TGTGCCAGCAGCCAACCAGGGAGGAATGAGCAGTTCTTC. Translating it yields CASSQPGRNEQFF. The J gene is TRBJ2-1, the V gene TRBV4-2; D perhaps matches TRBD2 (6 bases). The CDR3 totals 13 residues. In germline, CDR1 is LGHNA, CDR2 YNFKEQ. Trimming took off 2 bases at V and 7 bases at J, with 9 bases between the two ends.